Listed here is a single TCR beta chain. Its antigen is not known. This record belongs to a study of beta chain features in type 1 diabetes. General observations from the study: Among patients with Type 1 diabetes, TCRB CDR3s were moderately but significantly shorter in every one of the four CD4+ subsets.

Sequenced material consisted of expressed TCRB transcripts (all of the isolated RNA was reverse transcribed). Libraries were prepared by immunoSEQ multiplex PCR; TCRdb keeps only in-frame clonotypes and omits some of them. The sample holds 250,000 to 350,000 clones, approximately 16% seen once. Deletions cut 5 bases from V and 0 bases from J, with 13 bases between. Germline V lookup: CDR1 SEHNR, CDR2 FQNEAQ (reference sequence). The CDR3 consists of 15 residues. The material sequenced was naive CD4+ T cells from blood. The chain is built from TRBV7-9 and TRBJ1-1; no definite D call. This receptor was obtained from a man younger than 30 with type 1 diabetes. CDR3 nucleotides: TGTGCCAGCAGCCAGGAACGGATCATGAACACTGAAGCTTTCTTT. It codes for CASSQERIMNTEAFF.